This T cell receptor beta chain came from a study of blood T cell repertoires in COVID-19. Study-level background: In each case, the material was cDNA or gDNA derived from T cells, B-cell-depleted T cells, or PBMCs.

Original analysis: Estimation of nucleated cell counts was performed using reference gene primer amplification. The data were produced by immunoSEQ multiplex PCR, yet TCRdb's version contains in-frame clones alone and is incomplete. V, J and clone size are taken as reported in that table, and D and trimming were inferred from the DNA itself. The sample includes a few hundred thousand clones, about 88% of them seen just once. CDR1 is KGHDR, CDR2 SFDVKD, per germline. The CDR3 has 16 amino acids. V was cut by 3 bases and J by 7 bases, with 15 bases left in between. The receptor comes from a man aged 55-75 years with acute or convalescent COVID-19. The chain uses TRBV24-1 and TRBJ2-6; a weak D match, TRBD2 (5 bases). The specimen sequenced was peripheral blood. The CDR3 DNA reads as TGTGCCACCAGTGATCGACGGGGTGATAGTGCCAACGTCCTGACTTTC. The encoded protein is CATSDRRGDSANVLTF.